This TCR beta chain was profiled in a study of blood T cell repertoires in COVID-19. This CDR3 comprises 14 residues. Germline CDR1 reads LGHNT; CDR2 reads FRNRAP. Trimming at V came to 0 bases and at J to 3 bases, leaving 0 bases not matched to a gene. The method was immunoSEQ multiplex PCR; TCRdb's version includes in-frame clones alone and lacks a portion of them. The sample consists of around 130,000 clones, approximately 88% of them appearing once. The specimen was peripheral blood. This receptor was taken from a woman older than 75 with acute or convalescent COVID-19. The V gene is TRBV12-5, the J gene TRBJ2-3; 7 bases map to TRBD1. This chain's CDR3 is CASGLVQGTDTQYF. Written as DNA, the CDR3 is TGTGCTAGTGGTTTGGTACAGGGGACAGATACGCAGTATTTT.